This T cell receptor beta chain is from a study of cytomegalovirus exposure and HLA in healthy donors. The PCR used 60 Vbeta and 13 Jbeta primers. TCRdb's table, derived via immunoSEQ multiplex PCR, lists solely in-frame clones and lacks some. The sample shows approximately 170,000 clones, around three quarters of them seen only once. This CDR3 comprises 14 residues. Germline CDR1 and CDR2: MNHNS and SASEGT. Trimming took 6 bases from V and 8 from J, leaving 14 bases between them. This sequence joins TRBV6-1 and TRBJ2-6; D unclear. The TCR comes from a woman aged 35 to 49 in good health and CMV-seronegative. Sequencing was carried out using PBMCs. The CDR3 is CASSPNPETNVLTF. For the CDR3, the DNA is TGTGCCAGCAGCCCAAATCCCGAGACCAACGTCCTGACTTTC.